These 24 T cell receptor beta chains share one sample of origin, sequenced in a study of neoadjuvant anti-PD-1 for oral cavity cancer. Clones were read by immunoSEQ multiplex PCR, and TCRdb kept only the in-frame ones, dropping some. The sample has some 7,300 clones, around 45% seen once; the top ten hold approximately 28%. The sequenced sample was tumor tissue, obtained before nivolumab (anti-PD-1) treatment. These receptors were collected from a person between 40 and 79 years old with oral cavity squamous cell carcinoma.

V gene TRBV6-1 combines with J gene TRBJ2-7; D tentatively reads TRBD1 or TRBD2 (5 bases each). Germline assignment: CDR1 MNHNS and CDR2 SASEGT. V dropped 8 bases and J dropped 6 bases, with 17 bases sitting between them. The CDR3 loop spans 13 amino acids. The CDR3 region is CASGSFGASEQYF. The CDR3 nucleotides are TGTGCCAGCGGGTCTTTCGGGGCATCCGAGCAGTACTTC.

The V and J genes are TRBV6-4 and TRBJ2-3, with TRBD2 as a possible D gene (6 bases). Per germline, CDR1 MRHNA and CDR2 SNTAGT. Deletions cut 6 bases from V and 0 bases from J, with 13 bases between. The CDR3 contains 15 residues. The CDR3, as DNA: TGTGCCAGCAGCCTGACGGCGGGGAGCACAGATACGCAGTATTTT. This gives the protein CASSLTAGSTDTQYF.

The chain uses TRBV5-4 and TRBJ1-5; D uncertain. V was clipped by 0 bases and J by 3 bases, with 7 bases between them. Looked up from germline, CDR1 is SGHNT and CDR2 is YYREEE (reference sequence). This CDR3 has 14 residues. The CDR3 DNA sequence: TGTGCCAGCAGCTTGGCCGGGGTCAATCAGCCCCAGCATTTT. This sequence encodes CASSLAGVNQPQHF.

This clone was observed a few times. V usage is TRBV7-9 and J usage is TRBJ1-1; a possible D gene is TRBD1 (5 bases). The CDR3 spans 14 residues. Trimming removed 2 bases from V and 5 bases from J, with 12 bases in between. Germline CDR1 is SEHNR and CDR2 is FQNEAQ (reference sequence). CDR3 DNA sequence: TGTGCCAGCAGCTTAAGTCCGTGGGGGACTGAAGCTTTCTTT. Amino acid sequence: CASSLSPWGTEAFF. Looking up the rest from reference TRBV7-9 and TRBJ1-1 gives the full variable domain: DTGVSQNPRHKITKRGQNVTFRCDPISEHNRLYWYRQTLGQGPEFLTYFQNEAQLEKSRLLSDRFSAERPKGSFSTLEIQRTEQGDSAMYLCASSLSPWGTEAFFGQGTRLTVV.

This clone is classed as medium-sized. This chain connects TRBV28 to TRBJ1-2; 8 bases align to TRBD1. The CDR3 extends over 16 amino acids. Trimming took 5 bases from V and 4 from J; bases not matched to a gene: 12. Germline assignment: CDR1 MDHEN and CDR2 SYDVKM. The CDR3 here is CASSRPGQGLRYGYTF. CDR3 coding DNA: TGTGCCAGCAGTCGACCCGGACAGGGCCTACGCTATGGCTACACCTTC.

The chain joins TRBV4-1 to TRBJ2-7, with D possibly TRBD2 on 6 matching bases. Germline CDR1 and CDR2: MGHRA and YSYEKL. There are 13 residues in the CDR3. Trimming left V 0 bases short and J 4 bases short, with 7 bases between. The CDR3 reads CASSQDGGYEQYF. CDR3 coding DNA: TGCGCCAGCAGCCAAGATGGGGGGTACGAGCAGTACTTC.

The V and J genes are TRBV7-3 and TRBJ2-3; D is undetermined. There are 13 residues in the CDR3. Germline loops: CDR1 SGHTA, CDR2 FQGTGA. The V end lost 5 bases, the J end lost 5 bases, and 11 bases lay between the germline ends. The CDR3 coding sequence is TGTGCCAGCAGCCTCGCTTCCGGAGATACGCAGTATTTT. Protein product: CASSLASGDTQYF. The complete variable domain, with remaining parts taken from reference TRBV7-3 and TRBJ2-3, reads GAGVSQTPSNKVTEKGKYVELRCDPISGHTALYWYRQSLGQGPEFLIYFQGTGAADDSGLPNDRFFAVRPEGSVSTLKIQRTERGDSAVYLCASSLASGDTQYFGPGTRLTVL.

Only one count was recorded for this clone. The rearrangement joins TRBV6-5 to TRBJ1-5, with 9 nucleotides matching TRBD1. The CDR3 extends over 14 amino acids. Germline values: CDR1 MNHEY, CDR2 SVGAGI. Trimming took 6 bases from V and 4 from J; bases not matched to a gene: 4. The CDR3 nucleotides are TGTGCCAGCAGCGGACAGGGGAAGAATCAGCCCCAGCATTTT. Its translation is CASSGQGKNQPQHF.

This clone occurred once. V and J are TRBV4-3 and TRBJ2-6; D is undetermined. CDR1 is LGHNA and CDR2 is YSLEER in the germline V gene. The CDR3 extends over 16 amino acids. The V end was cut by 0 bases, the J end by 0 bases, with 6 bases between. CDR3 sequence (DNA): TGCGCCAGCAGCCAAGAAAGGCCCTCTGGGGCCAACGTCCTGACTTTC. Residues: CASSQERPSGANVLTF.

This clone is medium-sized within its sample. This sequence joins TRBV7-2 and TRBJ2-3; 8 positions agree with TRBD1. The ends lost 1 base at V and 2 bases at J; junction bases unmatched: 5. This CDR3 has 16 amino acids. Germline assignment: CDR1 SGHTA and CDR2 FQGNSA. The DNA of the CDR3 is TGTGCCAGCAGCTTAGATCAGGGGGCGATCACAGATACGCAGTATTTT. This translates into CASSLDQGAITDTQYF. Complete variable domain (other parts from reference TRBV7-2 and TRBJ2-3): GAGVSQSPSNKVTEKGKDVELRCDPISGHTALYWYRQSLGQGLEFLIYFQGNSAPDKSGLPSDRFSAERTGGSVSTLTIQRTQQEDSAVYLCASSLDQGAITDTQYFGPGTRLTVL.

The chain employs TRBV7-6 and TRBJ2-5, with D perhaps matching TRBD1 (6 bases). This CDR3 is 14 amino acids long. Looked up from germline, CDR1 is SGHVS and CDR2 is FNYEAQ. Trimming took 4 bases from V and 5 from J, leaving 14 bases between them. The CDR3, as DNA: TGTGCCAGCAGCTCCGTTACAGGGTGGGAGACCCAGTACTTC. Translating it yields CASSSVTGWETQYF.

The chain uses TRBV4-2 and TRBJ1-5; the D gene is possibly TRBD1 (6 bases). Germline values: CDR1 LGHNA, CDR2 YNFKEQ. CDR3 size: 19 residues. The V gene lost 2 bases and the J gene lost 6 bases, with 26 bases spanning the gap. The CDR3: CASSQLIAGGVGVGQPQHF. The CDR3 region has the DNA TGTGCCAGCAGCCAATTAATCGCGGGGGGCGTGGGGGTAGGTCAGCCCCAGCATTTT.

This clone has a single count. The rearrangement uses TRBV11-3 and TRBJ2-2; 12 bases are a match to TRBD2. Germline V gene data show CDR1 as SGHNT and CDR2 as YENEEA. The CDR3 consists of 16 residues. V was clipped by 5 bases and J by 1 base; unmatched bases: 2. The DNA of the CDR3 is TGTGCCAGCAGCGAACTAGCGGGGGGGAACACCGGGGAGCTGTTTTTT. This translates into CASSELAGGNTGELFF. Full variable domain (remainder filled in from reference TRBV11-3 and TRBJ2-2): EAGVVQSPRYKIIEKKQPVAFWCNPISGHNTLYWYLQNLGQGPELLIRYENEEAVDDSQLPKDRFSAERLKGVDSTLKIQPAELGDSAVYLCASSELAGGNTGELFFGEGSRLTVL.

The chain has TRBV9 and TRBJ1-1, with 8 bases identical to TRBD1. Trimming cost V 1 base and J 4 bases; bases outside gene matches: 3. The CDR3 contains 14 residues. The V gene's germline CDR1 is SGDLS and CDR2 YYNGEE. The CDR3 bases are TGTGCCAGCAGCGTAACTACAGGGGGCACTGAAGCTTTCTTT. This encodes CASSVTTGGTEAFF.

The sample holds a few counts of this clone. V gene TRBV10-2 combines with J gene TRBJ2-1; TRBD2 is a possible D gene (5 bases). The CDR3 covers 17 residues. The V and J ends lost 3 bases and 3 bases respectively, with 18 bases between them. The V gene's germline CDR1 is WSHSY and CDR2 SAAADI. CDR3 amino acids: CASSESVQETNYNEQFF. The CDR3 region has the DNA TGCGCCAGCAGTGAATCCGTCCAGGAGACTAACTACAATGAGCAGTTCTTC.

This clone was seen more than once but under ten times. This rearrangement joins TRBV7-9 to TRBJ1-6, with 8 positions matching TRBD1. The CDR3 runs 15 residues. The V segment lost 7 bases and the J segment 9 bases; nucleotides outside the gene matches: 11. Germline V gene lookup returns CDR1 SEHNR and CDR2 FQNEAQ (reference sequence). The CDR3 sequence: CASTLGDRGSSPLHF. The CDR3 nucleotides read TGTGCCAGCACCCTCGGAGACAGGGGAAGTTCACCCCTCCACTTT.

The genes are TRBV6-5 and TRBJ1-4, with D possibly matching TRBD1 (5 bases). The CDR3 runs to 15 residues. Germline CDR1 reads MNHEY; CDR2 reads SVGAGI. V was pared by 5 bases and J by 8 bases, with 18 bases between. This CDR3 is CASSQTGRSGEKLFF. The CDR3 nucleotides are TGTGCCAGCAGTCAGACGGGACGGTCTGGGGAAAAACTGTTTTTT.

CDR3 protein: CASSPRTGVETQYF. CDR3 coding DNA: TGTGCCAGTAGTCCTCGGACAGGGGTCGAGACCCAGTACTTC. The genes are TRBV19 and TRBJ2-5; 9 bases map to TRBD1. V gave up 5 bases and J gave up 5 bases; unmatched junction bases: 6. The CDR3 has 14 residues. Germline V gene sequence: CDR1 LNHDA, CDR2 SQIVND (reference sequence).

The V and J genes are TRBV5-6 and TRBJ2-1; D possibly corresponds to TRBD2 (6 bases). CDR3 size: 14 residues. The V end lost 2 bases, the J end lost 6 bases, and 12 bases lay between the germline ends. The germline CDR1 and CDR2 sequences are SGHDT and YYEEEE. CDR3 loop: CASSFGAGSNEQFF. CDR3 DNA sequence: TGTGCCAGCAGCTTTGGGGCGGGGAGCAATGAGCAGTTCTTC.

The J gene is TRBJ1-2, the V gene TRBV28, with D possibly matching TRBD1 (6 bases). The CDR3 is 13 amino acids. V dropped 5 bases and J dropped 2 bases, with 9 bases sitting between them. Germline assignment: CDR1 MDHEN and CDR2 SYDVKM. CDR3 DNA: TGTGCCAGCAGTCTAGGACAGAACTATGGCTACACCTTC. It translates to CASSLGQNYGYTF.

The chain is built from TRBV7-9 and TRBJ1-1; D not resolved. V was shortened by 5 bases and J by 0 bases, with 13 bases between the two germline ends. The V gene's germline CDR1 is SEHNR and CDR2 FQNEAQ (reference sequence). The CDR3 totals 15 residues. The CDR3 sequence: CASSPGLGLNTEAFF. The CDR3 nucleotides read TGTGCCAGCAGCCCTGGGCTGGGGTTGAACACTGAAGCTTTCTTT.

The chain uses TRBV7-2 and TRBJ2-1, with D possibly matching TRBD2 (6 bases). In germline, CDR1 is SGHTA, CDR2 FQGNSA. Between the trimmed V and J ends, which lost 3 bases and 6 bases, there was a span of 15 bases. The CDR3 length is 15 residues. The CDR3 here is CASSFRSGLVNEQFF. CDR3 nucleotides: TGTGCCAGCAGCTTCCGTAGCGGTTTGGTCAATGAGCAGTTCTTC.

The chain has TRBV6-1 and TRBJ1-2; D unclear. The CDR3 is 12 amino acids. V dropped 3 bases and J dropped 3 bases, with 5 bases sitting between them. Looked up from germline, CDR1 is MNHNS and CDR2 is SASEGT. For the CDR3, the DNA is TGTGCCAGCAGTGACATATACTATGGCTACACCTTC. As protein: CASSDIYYGYTF.

The rearrangement uses TRBV27 and TRBJ1-5, with no clear D. This CDR3 region has 13 residues. V lost 5 bases to trimming and J lost 3 bases, with 8 bases between them. Germline V gene data show CDR1 as MNHEY and CDR2 as SMNVEV (reference sequence). CDR3 DNA: TGTGCCAGCAGTCCTGGCACCAATCAGCCCCAGCATTTT. Translated: CASSPGTNQPQHF.